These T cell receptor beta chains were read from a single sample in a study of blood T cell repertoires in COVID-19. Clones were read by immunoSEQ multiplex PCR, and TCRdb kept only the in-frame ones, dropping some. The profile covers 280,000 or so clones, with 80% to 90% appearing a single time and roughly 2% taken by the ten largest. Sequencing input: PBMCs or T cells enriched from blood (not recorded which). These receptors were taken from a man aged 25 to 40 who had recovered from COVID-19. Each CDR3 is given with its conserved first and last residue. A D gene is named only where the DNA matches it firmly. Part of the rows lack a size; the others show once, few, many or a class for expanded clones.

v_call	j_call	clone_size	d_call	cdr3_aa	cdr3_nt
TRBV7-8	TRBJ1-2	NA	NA	CASSFQGSNYGYTF	TGTGCCAGCAGCTTCCAGGGGAGTAACTATGGCTACACCTTC
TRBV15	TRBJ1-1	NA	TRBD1	CATSTVQGAAFF	TGTGCCACCAGCACGGTACAGGGGGCAGCTTTCTTT
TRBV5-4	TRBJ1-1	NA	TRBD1	CASSSQGENTEAFF	TGTGCCAGCAGCTCACAGGGGGAGAACACTGAAGCTTTCTTT
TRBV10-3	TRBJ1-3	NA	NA	CATQLQVGNTIYF	TGTGCCACTCAATTACAGGTTGGAAACACCATATATTTT
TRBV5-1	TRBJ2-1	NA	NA	CASSVGALSYNEQFF	TGCGCCAGCAGCGTTGGGGCTCTCTCCTACAATGAGCAGTTCTTC
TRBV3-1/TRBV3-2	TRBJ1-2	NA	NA	CASSQVLTGSYGYTF	TGTGCCAGCAGCCAAGTCCTAACAGGGTCCTATGGCTACACCTTC
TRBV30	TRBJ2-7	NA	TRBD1	CAWDRGIDEQYF	TGTGCCTGGGACAGGGGTATCGACGAGCAGTACTTC
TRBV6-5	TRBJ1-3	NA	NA	CASSQERGSGNTIYF	TGTGCCAGCAGTCAGGAGAGGGGGTCTGGAAACACCATATATTTT
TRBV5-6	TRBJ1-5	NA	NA	CASSLQGLNVRQPQHF	TGTGCCAGCAGCTTGCAGGGACTCAACGTCCGGCAGCCCCAGCATTTT
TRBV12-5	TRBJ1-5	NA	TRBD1	CASGATGAQPQHF	TGTGCTAGTGGGGCTACAGGGGCTCAGCCCCAGCATTTT
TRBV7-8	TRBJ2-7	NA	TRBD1	CASSLVRAGGDTYEQYF	TGTGCCAGCAGCTTAGTTCGGGCAGGGGGAGACACCTACGAGCAGTACTTC
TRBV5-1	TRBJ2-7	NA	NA	CASSKGQGGFSYEQYF	TGCGCCAGCAGCAAAGGACAGGGAGGGTTTTCCTACGAGCAGTACTTC
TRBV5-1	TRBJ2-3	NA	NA	CASSLAGFTDTQYF	TGCGCCAGCAGCTTGGCAGGATTCACAGATACGCAGTATTTT
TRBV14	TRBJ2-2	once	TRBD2	CASSQASGGGAYTGELFF	TGTGCCAGCAGCCAAGCGAGCGGCGGGGGGGCTTACACCGGGGAGCTGTTTTTT
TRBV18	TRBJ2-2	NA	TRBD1	CASSQGTGNTGELFF	TGTGCCAGCTCACAAGGGACAGGAAACACCGGGGAGCTGTTTTTT
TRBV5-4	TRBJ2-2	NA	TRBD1	CASSFGQGGTGELFF	TGTGCCAGCAGCTTCGGACAGGGGGGGACCGGGGAGCTGTTTTTT
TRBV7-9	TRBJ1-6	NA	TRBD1	CASSMGQGNSPLHF	TGTGCCAGCAGCATGGGACAGGGGAATTCACCCCTCCACTTT
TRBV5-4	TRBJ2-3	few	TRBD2	CASSLRLAGGLDTQYF	TGTGCCAGCAGCTTGCGTCTAGCGGGGGGGTTAGATACGCAGTATTTT
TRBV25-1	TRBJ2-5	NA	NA	CASSEYQGRETQYF	TGTGCCAGCAGTGAATATCAGGGGCGAGAGACCCAGTACTTC
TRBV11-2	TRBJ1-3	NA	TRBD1	CASSLGLPGGGNTIYF	TGTGCCAGCAGCTTAGGTCTGCCAGGGGGTGGAAACACCATATATTTT
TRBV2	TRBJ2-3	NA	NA	CASSETRDTQYF	TGTGCCAGCAGTGAGACAAGGGATACGCAGTATTTT
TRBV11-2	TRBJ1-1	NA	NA	CASSLHPGDGGTEAFF	TGTGCCAGCAGCTTACATCCGGGGGACGGGGGCACTGAAGCTTTCTTT
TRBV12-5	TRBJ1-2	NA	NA	CASGLGTSYGYTF	TGTGCTAGTGGTTTGGGGACTTCTTACGGCTACACCTTC
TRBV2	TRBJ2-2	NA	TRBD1	CASRTQGTGELFF	TGTGCCAGCAGGACACAGGGGACCGGGGAGCTGTTTTTT
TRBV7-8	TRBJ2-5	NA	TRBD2	CASSLALSGGGQETQYF	TGTGCCAGCAGCTTAGCGCTAAGCGGGGGAGGACAAGAGACCCAGTACTTC
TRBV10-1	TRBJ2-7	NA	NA	CASSQGLGYEQYF	TGCGCCAGCAGCCAGGGTCTTGGCTACGAGCAGTACTTC
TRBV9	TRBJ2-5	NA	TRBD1	CASSVTGFQETQYF	TGTGCCAGCAGCGTGACAGGGTTCCAAGAGACCCAGTACTTC
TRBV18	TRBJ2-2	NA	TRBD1	CASSKGTGDTGELFF	TGTGCCAGCTCAAAAGGGACAGGGGACACCGGGGAGCTGTTTTTT
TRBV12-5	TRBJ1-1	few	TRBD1	CASGLDPKAGGNEAFF	TGTGCTAGTGGTTTGGACCCCAAGGCAGGGGGCAATGAAGCTTTCTTT
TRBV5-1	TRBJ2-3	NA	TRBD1	CASSLGQGVGPDTQYF	TGCGCCAGCAGCTTGGGCCAGGGGGTGGGTCCAGATACGCAGTATTTT
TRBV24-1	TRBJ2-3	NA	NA	CATGPSTDTQYF	TGTGCCACGGGCCCTAGCACAGATACGCAGTATTTT
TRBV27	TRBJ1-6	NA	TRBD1	CASSLGGQGDSPLHF	TGTGCCAGCAGTTTGGGTGGACAGGGTGATTCACCCCTCCACTTT
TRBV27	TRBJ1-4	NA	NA	CASSLLPAGNEKLFF	TGTGCCAGCAGTTTACTCCCGGCAGGGAATGAAAAACTGTTTTTT
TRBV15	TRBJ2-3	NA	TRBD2	CATSRSGGADTQYF	TGTGCCACCAGCAGGAGCGGGGGGGCAGATACGCAGTATTTT
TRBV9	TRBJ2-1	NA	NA	CASSVAFGLNNEQFF	TGTGCCAGCAGCGTAGCTTTCGGGTTAAATAATGAGCAGTTCTTC
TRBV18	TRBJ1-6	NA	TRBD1	CASSPVRGTGNSPLHF	TGTGCCAGCTCACCAGTTAGAGGGACAGGCAATTCACCCCTCCACTTT
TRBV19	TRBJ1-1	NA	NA	CASRGLGDTEAFF	TGTGCCAGTAGGGGGCTAGGGGACACTGAAGCTTTCTTT
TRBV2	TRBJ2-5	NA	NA	CASSMGRGQETQYF	TGTGCCAGCAGCATGGGTAGGGGGCAAGAGACCCAGTACTTC
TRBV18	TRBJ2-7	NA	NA	CASSTDVSDSYYEQYF	TGTGCCAGCTCAACAGACGTATCGGACAGCTACTACGAGCAGTACTTC
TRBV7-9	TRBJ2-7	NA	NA	CASSLARTDYEQYF	TGTGCCAGCAGCTTAGCCAGGACTGACTACGAGCAGTACTTC
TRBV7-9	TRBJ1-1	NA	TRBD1	CASSLAQGAGGTEAFF	TGTGCCAGCAGCTTAGCGCAGGGGGCCGGTGGCACTGAAGCTTTCTTT
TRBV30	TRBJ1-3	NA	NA	CAWSGQTRHGNTIYF	TGTGCCTGGAGTGGACAGACTAGACATGGAAACACCATATATTTT
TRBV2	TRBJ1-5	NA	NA	CASKDRSNQPQHF	TGTGCCAGCAAGGACAGATCCAATCAGCCCCAGCATTTT
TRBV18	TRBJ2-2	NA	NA	CASSSAGAGELFF	TGTGCCAGCTCCTCGGCAGGGGCCGGGGAGCTGTTTTTT
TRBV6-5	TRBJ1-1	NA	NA	CASSYRPGTEAFF	TGTGCCAGCAGTTACCGTCCAGGCACTGAAGCTTTCTTT
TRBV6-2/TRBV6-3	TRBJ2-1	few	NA	CASSYPARRAYNEQFF	TGTGCCAGCAGTTACCCCGCGAGGCGCGCCTACAATGAGCAGTTCTTC
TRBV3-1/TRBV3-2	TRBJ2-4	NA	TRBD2	CASSQDGSGGAGKNIQYF	TGTGCCAGCAGCCAAGATGGTAGCGGGGGGGCCGGCAAAAACATTCAGTACTTC
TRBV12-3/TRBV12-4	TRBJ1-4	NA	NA	CASSEERNEKLFF	TGTGCCAGCAGTGAAGAACGGAATGAAAAACTGTTTTTT
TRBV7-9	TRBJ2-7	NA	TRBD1	CASSSRTGLDEQYF	TGTGCCAGCAGCTCACGGACAGGGTTGGACGAGCAGTACTTC
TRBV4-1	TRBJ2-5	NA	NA	CASSPGGHTETQYF	TGCGCCAGCAGCCCCGGCGGACATACAGAGACCCAGTACTTC
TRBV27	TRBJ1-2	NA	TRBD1	CASSPRGTGGTNYGYTF	TGTGCCAGCAGCCCAAGGGGGACAGGGGGAACTAACTATGGCTACACCTTC
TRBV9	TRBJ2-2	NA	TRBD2	CASSQRLAGATGELFF	TGTGCCAGCAGCCAAAGACTAGCGGGGGCGACCGGGGAGCTGTTTTTT
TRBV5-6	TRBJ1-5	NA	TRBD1	CASSSAGTAYNQPQHF	TGTGCCAGCAGCTCCGCCGGGACAGCATACAATCAGCCCCAGCATTTT